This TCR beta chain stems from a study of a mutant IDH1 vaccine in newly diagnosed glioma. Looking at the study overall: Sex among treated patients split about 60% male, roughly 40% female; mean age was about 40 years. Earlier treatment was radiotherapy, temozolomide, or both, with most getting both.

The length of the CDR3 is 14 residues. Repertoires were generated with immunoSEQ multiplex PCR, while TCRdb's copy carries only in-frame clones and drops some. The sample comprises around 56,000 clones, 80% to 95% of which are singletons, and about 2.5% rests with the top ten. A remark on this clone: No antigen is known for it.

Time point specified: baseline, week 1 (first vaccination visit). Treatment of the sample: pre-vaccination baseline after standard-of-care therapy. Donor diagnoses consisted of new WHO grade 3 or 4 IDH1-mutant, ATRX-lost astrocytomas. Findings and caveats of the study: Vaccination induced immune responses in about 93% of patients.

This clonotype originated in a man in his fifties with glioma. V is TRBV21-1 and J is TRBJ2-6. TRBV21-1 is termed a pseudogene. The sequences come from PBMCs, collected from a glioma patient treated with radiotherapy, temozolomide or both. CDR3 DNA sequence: TGTGCCAGCAGCGCCCATTCTGGGGCCAACGTCCTGACTTTC. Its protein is CASSAHSGANVLTF.